These 14 T cell receptor beta chains share one sample of origin, sequenced in a study of blood T cell repertoires in COVID-19. Assay used: immunoSEQ multiplex PCR; TCRdb lists only in-frame clones, some missing. The sample has about 74,000 clones, around 75% seen once. Sample: peripheral blood. These receptors were obtained from a man between 65 and 85 years old with acute or convalescent COVID-19.

This CDR3 reads CATSDLGGQGGDTQYF. DNA for the CDR3: TGTGCCACCAGTGATTTAGGGGGACAGGGAGGAGATACGCAGTATTTT. V usage is TRBV24-1 and J usage is TRBJ2-3; the match to TRBD1 covers 9 bases. Germline CDR1 KGHDR, CDR2 SFDVKD. The V gene end was trimmed by 1 base and the J gene end by 5 bases; junction bases not matched to a gene: 6. The CDR3 totals 16 residues.

The rearrangement links TRBV19 to TRBJ2-7; D is perhaps TRBD2 (5 bases). Germline CDR1 LNHDA, CDR2 SQIVND (reference sequence). The CDR3 runs 16 residues. V was shortened by 6 bases and J by 1 base, with 19 bases between the two germline ends. The CDR3 DNA follows: TGTGCCAGTAGCTCTACGCACCTGGGGAGATCCTACGAGCAGTACTTC. As protein: CASSSTHLGRSYEQYF.

Only one count was recorded for this clone. The V gene is TRBV10-1, the J gene TRBJ2-2; TRBD2 is a possible D gene (6 bases). Germline V lookup: CDR1 WNHNN, CDR2 SYGVQD (reference sequence). Trimming took off 3 bases at V and 5 bases at J, with 10 bases between the two ends. The CDR3 is 14 amino acids. CDR3 protein: CASSDSGGTGELFF. CDR3 nucleotides: TGCGCCAGCAGTGATAGCGGAGGGACCGGGGAGCTGTTTTTT.

V and J are TRBV11-2 and TRBJ1-4; TRBD1 agrees at 9 bases. The V and J ends lost 3 bases and 8 bases, in that order; junction bases with no gene match: 7. The CDR3 consists of 15 residues. CDR1 SGHAT and CDR2 FQNNGV come from the germline V gene. The CDR3 coding sequence is TGTGCCAGCAGCTTTAGGAGGACAGGGGTGGAAAAACTGTTTTTT. Translated: CASSFRRTGVEKLFF.

The CDR3 DNA is TGCGCCAGCAGTCCCCGACAGGGCGCCAGCTACGAGCAGTACTTC. It encodes CASSPRQGASYEQYF. V is TRBV5-1 and J is TRBJ2-7; TRBD1 agrees at 7 bases. With V trimmed by 5 bases and J by 3 bases, 11 bases remained unmatched. There are 15 residues in the CDR3. Germline V gives CDR1 SGHRS, CDR2 YFSETQ.

V usage is TRBV6-5 and J usage is TRBJ2-1; 7 bases are a match to TRBD1. The V gene end was trimmed by 10 bases and the J gene end by 4 bases; junction bases not matched to a gene: 7. CDR1 and CDR2 from the germline V gene are MNHEY and SVGAGI. The CDR3 covers 13 residues. The CDR3 DNA reads TGTGCCACTTGGGGACAGCTATACAATGAGCAGTTCTTC. It specifies CATWGQLYNEQFF.

The chain is built from TRBV2 and TRBJ1-5; TRBD1 might be the D (6 bases). V shed 1 base and J shed 2 bases, with 6 bases lying between them. The CDR3 has 14 amino acids. In germline, CDR1 is SNHLY, CDR2 FYNNEI. The CDR3 DNA reads as TGTGCCAGCAGTGAAGAGGGGGGCAATCAGCCCCAGCATTTT. This codes for CASSEEGGNQPQHF.

V is TRBV19 and J is TRBJ2-6, with 7 positions matching TRBD1. There are 15 residues in the CDR3. V shed 5 bases and J 4 bases; nucleotides not matched to a gene: 5. Germline V CDR1 and CDR2: LNHDA, SQIVND (reference sequence). CDR3 in amino acids: CASSEGAAGANVLTF. Written as DNA, the CDR3 is TGTGCCAGTAGTGAGGGGGCGGCCGGGGCCAACGTCCTGACTTTC. Filled out from reference TRBV19 and TRBJ2-6, the complete variable domain reads DGGITQSPKYLFRKEGQNVTLSCEQNLNHDAMYWYRQDPGQGLRLIYYSQIVNDFQKGDIAEGYSVSREKKESFPLTVTSAQKNPTAFYLCASSEGAAGANVLTFGAGSRLTVL.

This chain links TRBV5-5 with TRBJ1-5; D is undetermined. Germline CDR1 SGHKS, CDR2 YYEKEE (reference sequence). The CDR3 covers 15 residues. Trimming removed 3 bases at V and 4 bases at J, with 14 bases between. The CDR3: CASSSDSPGNQPQHF. CDR3 bases: TGTGCCAGCAGCTCGGACTCGCCCGGGAATCAGCCCCAGCATTTT. The whole variable domain, filled in from reference TRBV5-5 and TRBJ1-5, reads DAGVTQSPTHLIKTRGQQVTLRCSPISGHKSVSWYQQVLGQGPQFIFQYYEKEERGRGNFPDRFSARQFPNYSSELNVNALLLGDSALYLCASSSDSPGNQPQHFGDGTRLSIL.

The CDR3 DNA reads TGTGCCAGCACGACAGGGAACTATGGCTACACCTTC. Protein: CASTTGNYGYTF. V is TRBV28 and J is TRBJ1-2; 7 bases are shared with TRBD1. The CDR3 length is 12 residues. With 7 bases clipped from V and 2 bases from J, the junction kept 1 base outside the gene matches. Germline CDR1 and CDR2: MDHEN and SYDVKM.

CDR3 nucleotide sequence: TGTGCCAGCAGCAGGACCCCGAGAGGGGACATGAACACTGAAGCTTTCTTT. Its protein is CASSRTPRGDMNTEAFF. The chain is built from TRBV21-1 and TRBJ1-1; TRBD1, the D gene given by the table, was not confirmed from the DNA. TRBV21-1 is marked as a pseudogene. This CDR3 has 17 amino acids.

The CDR3 DNA follows: TGTGCCAGCAGCATTGACAGGGGTGCTAATGAAAAACTGTTTTTT. This codes for CASSIDRGANEKLFF. J is TRBJ1-4 and V is TRBV7-9, with 8 bases lining up with TRBD1. The CDR3 is made up of 15 amino acids. The trim removed 5 bases at V and 3 bases at J, leaving 5 bases unmatched. The germline V gene encodes CDR1 SEHNR and CDR2 FQNEAQ (reference sequence).

This chain links TRBV12-3 or TRBV12-4 with TRBJ1-6, with D hard to call. Trimming shortened V by 4 bases and J by 10 bases, and 8 bases separated the two germline ends. The CDR3 contains 12 residues. CDR3 residues: CASSYEGSPLHF. As DNA, the CDR3 is TGTGCCAGCAGTTACGAGGGATCACCCCTCCACTTT.

The rearrangement uses TRBV27 and TRBJ2-2, with 7 bases lining up with TRBD2. CDR3 length equals 16 residues. Looked up from germline, CDR1 is MNHEY and CDR2 is SMNVEV (reference sequence). V lost 2 bases to trimming and J lost 4 bases; unmatched junction nucleotides: 7. The CDR3 DNA reads as TGTGCCAGCAGTTTAAGGGCAGGGAGGGGCACCGGGGAGCTGTTTTTT. It translates to CASSLRAGRGTGELFF.